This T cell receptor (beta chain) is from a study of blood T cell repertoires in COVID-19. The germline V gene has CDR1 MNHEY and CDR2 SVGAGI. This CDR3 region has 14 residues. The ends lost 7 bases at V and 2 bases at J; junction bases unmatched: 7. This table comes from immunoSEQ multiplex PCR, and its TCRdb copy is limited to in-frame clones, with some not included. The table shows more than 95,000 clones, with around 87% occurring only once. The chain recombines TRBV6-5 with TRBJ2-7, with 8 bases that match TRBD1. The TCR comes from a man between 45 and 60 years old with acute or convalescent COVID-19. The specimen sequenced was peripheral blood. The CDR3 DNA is TGTGCCAGCACCGTGGGACAGGTTACCTACGAGCAGTACTTC. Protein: CASTVGQVTYEQYF.